This T cell receptor (beta chain) stems from a study of cytomegalovirus exposure and HLA in healthy donors. The study, taken as a whole, reports: Earlier findings revealed that most TCR beta V segments proved productive either about 87% or about 30% of the time. Reports credit the classifier with highly specific, highly sensitive diagnosis of cytomegalovirus status.

Vbeta (60) and Jbeta (13) primers were used in the PCR. The assay was immunoSEQ multiplex PCR, and TCRdb's table has in-frame clones only and misses some. The sample comprises more than 150,000 clones, roughly 78% of which are singletons, and approximately 1.5% rests with the top ten. CDR1 SGHAT and CDR2 FQNNGV come from the germline V gene. V was shortened by 3 bases and J by 1 base, with 6 bases between the two germline ends. The CDR3 covers 13 residues. Donors showed nominal health when sampled, although they likely had unrecorded immune exposures. Points on this clone: Its antigen is undetermined.

The source of this sequence is a girl aged 5-17 years in good health and CMV-seropositive. The sequencing sample was made of PBMCs. V and J are TRBV11-2 and TRBJ2-5; D not certain. Here the CDR3 reads CASSLRFQETQYF. CDR3 nucleotides: TGTGCCAGCAGCTTGCGGTTCCAAGAGACCCAGTACTTC.